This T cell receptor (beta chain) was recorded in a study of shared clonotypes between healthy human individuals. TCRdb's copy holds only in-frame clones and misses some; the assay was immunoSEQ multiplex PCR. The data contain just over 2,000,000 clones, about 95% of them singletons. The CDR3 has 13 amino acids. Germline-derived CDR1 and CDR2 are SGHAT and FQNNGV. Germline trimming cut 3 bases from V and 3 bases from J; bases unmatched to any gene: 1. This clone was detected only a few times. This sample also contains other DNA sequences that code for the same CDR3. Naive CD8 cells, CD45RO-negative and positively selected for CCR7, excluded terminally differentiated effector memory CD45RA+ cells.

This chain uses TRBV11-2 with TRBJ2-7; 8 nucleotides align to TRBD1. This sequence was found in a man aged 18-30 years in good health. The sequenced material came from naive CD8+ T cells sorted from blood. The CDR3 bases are TGTGCCAGCAGCTTTACAGGGGGCTACGAGCAGTACTTC. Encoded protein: CASSFTGGYEQYF.